The clone carrying this TCR beta chain was seen repeatedly, ten times or more. The antigen is not known. Germline V gene lookup returns CDR1 SGDLS and CDR2 YYNGEE. Trimming pared 0 bases from V and 1 base from J, leaving 7 bases between. The CDR3 consists of 15 residues. These data are taken from a study of spatial heterogeneity in lung cancer. Study observations and caveats: Tracking of tumor mutation counts was seen in expanded intratumoral alpha and beta TCR counts.

The time point denotes: sample taken at primary tumor resection. Researchers sequenced whole RNA taken from tumor, nontumor lung or frozen PBMC without sorting. TCRdb re-called the 5' RACE reads with MiXCR, one entry per CDR3 protein. The sample lists about 8,100 distinct CDR3 sequences, more than 5% occurring once. Sample: lung tumor tissue, taken at surgery. The V and J genes are TRBV9 and TRBJ2-2; D gene uncertain. This TCR was recovered from a male donor with early-stage non-small cell lung cancer. The CDR3 sequence is CASSVGHLNTGELFF. Here the CDR3 DNA reads TGTGCCAGCAGCGTAGGACACCTGAACACCGGGGAGCTGTTTTTT. The whole variable domain, remainder taken from reference TRBV9 and TRBJ2-2, is DSGVTQTPKHLITATGQRVTLRCSPRSGDLSVYWYQQSLDQGLQFLIQYYNGEERAKGNILERFSAQQFPDLHSELNLSSLELGDSALYFCASSVGHLNTGELFFGEGSRLTVL.